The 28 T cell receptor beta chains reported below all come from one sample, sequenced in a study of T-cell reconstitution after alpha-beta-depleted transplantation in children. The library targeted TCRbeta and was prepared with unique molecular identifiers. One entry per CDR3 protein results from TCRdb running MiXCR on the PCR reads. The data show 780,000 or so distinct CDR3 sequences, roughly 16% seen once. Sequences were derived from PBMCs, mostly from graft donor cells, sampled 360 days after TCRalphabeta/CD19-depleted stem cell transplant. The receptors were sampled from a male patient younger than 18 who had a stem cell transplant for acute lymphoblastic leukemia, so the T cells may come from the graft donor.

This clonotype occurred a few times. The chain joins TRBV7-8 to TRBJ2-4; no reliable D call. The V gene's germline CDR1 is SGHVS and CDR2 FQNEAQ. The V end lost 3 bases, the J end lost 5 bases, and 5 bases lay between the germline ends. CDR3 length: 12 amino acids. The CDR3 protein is CASSFWENIQYF. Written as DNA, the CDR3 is TGTGCCAGCAGCTTTTGGGAAAACATTCAGTACTTC.

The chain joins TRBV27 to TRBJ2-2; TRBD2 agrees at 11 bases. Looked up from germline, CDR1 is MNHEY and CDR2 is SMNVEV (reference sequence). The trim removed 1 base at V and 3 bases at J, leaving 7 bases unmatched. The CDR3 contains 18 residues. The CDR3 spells CASSLLISGRADTGELFF. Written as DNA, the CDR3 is TGTGCCAGCAGTTTATTGATTAGCGGGAGGGCCGACACCGGGGAGCTGTTTTTT.

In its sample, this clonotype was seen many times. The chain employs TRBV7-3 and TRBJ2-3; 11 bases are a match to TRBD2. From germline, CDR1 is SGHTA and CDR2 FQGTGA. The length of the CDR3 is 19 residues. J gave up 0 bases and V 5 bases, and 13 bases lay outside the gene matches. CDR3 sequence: CASSLPFSGRAFSTDTQYF. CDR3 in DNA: TGTGCCAGCAGCCTACCATTTAGCGGGAGGGCCTTTAGCACAGATACGCAGTATTTT.

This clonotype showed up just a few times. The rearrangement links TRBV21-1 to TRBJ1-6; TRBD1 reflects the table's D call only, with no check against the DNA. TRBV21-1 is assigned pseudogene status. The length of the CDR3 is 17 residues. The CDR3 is CASSKAGTGEENSPLHF. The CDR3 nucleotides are TGTGCCAGCAGCAAAGCCGGTACAGGGGAGGAAAATTCACCCCTCCACTTT.

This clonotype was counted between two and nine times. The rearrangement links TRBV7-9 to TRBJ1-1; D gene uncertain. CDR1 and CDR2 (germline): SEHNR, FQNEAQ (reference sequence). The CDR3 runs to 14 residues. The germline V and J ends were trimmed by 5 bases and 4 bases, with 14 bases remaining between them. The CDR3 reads CASSPRVLATEAFF. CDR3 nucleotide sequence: TGTGCCAGCAGCCCGCGGGTTCTGGCCACTGAAGCTTTCTTT. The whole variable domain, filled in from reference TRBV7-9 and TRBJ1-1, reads DTGVSQNPRHKITKRGQNVTFRCDPISEHNRLYWYRQTLGQGPEFLTYFQNEAQLEKSRLLSDRFSAERPKGSFSTLEIQRTEQGDSAMYLCASSPRVLATEAFFGQGTRLTVV.

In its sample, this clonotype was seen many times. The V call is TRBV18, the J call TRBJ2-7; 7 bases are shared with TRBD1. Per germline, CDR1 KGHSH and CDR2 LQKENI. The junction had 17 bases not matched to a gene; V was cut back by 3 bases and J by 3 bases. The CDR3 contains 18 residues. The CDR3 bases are TGTGCCAGCTCACCCCCGGACCTCCTGTACAGGGGCTACTACGAGCAGTACTTC. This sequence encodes CASSPPDLLYRGYYEQYF. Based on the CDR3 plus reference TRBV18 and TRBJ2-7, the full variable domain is NAGVMQNPRHLVRRRGQEARLRCSPMKGHSHVYWYRQLPEEGLKFMVYLQKENIIDESGMPKERFSAEFPKEGPSILRIQQVVRGDSAAYFCASSPPDLLYRGYYEQYFGPGTRLTVT.

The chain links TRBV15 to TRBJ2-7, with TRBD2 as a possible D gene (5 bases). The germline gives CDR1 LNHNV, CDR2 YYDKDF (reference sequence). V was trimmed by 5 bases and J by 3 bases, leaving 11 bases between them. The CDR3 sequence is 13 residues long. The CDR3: CATSGLTNYEQYF. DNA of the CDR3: TGTGCCACCAGCGGACTGACGAACTACGAGCAGTACTTC.

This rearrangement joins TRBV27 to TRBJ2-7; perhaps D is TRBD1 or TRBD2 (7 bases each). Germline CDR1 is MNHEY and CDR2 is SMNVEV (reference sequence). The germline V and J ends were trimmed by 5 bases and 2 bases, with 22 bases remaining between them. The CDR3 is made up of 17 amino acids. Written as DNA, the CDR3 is TGTGCCAGCAGTCCTACTCAGGGGGGGTCGCAAGCCTACGAGCAGTACTTC. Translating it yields CASSPTQGGSQAYEQYF.

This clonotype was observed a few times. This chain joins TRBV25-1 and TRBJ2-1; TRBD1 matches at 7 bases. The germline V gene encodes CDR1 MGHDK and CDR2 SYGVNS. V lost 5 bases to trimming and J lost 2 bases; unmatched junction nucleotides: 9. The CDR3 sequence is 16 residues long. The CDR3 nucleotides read TGTGCCAGCAGTTTTTACAGGGGTGCCGCCTACAATGAGCAGTTCTTC. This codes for CASSFYRGAAYNEQFF.

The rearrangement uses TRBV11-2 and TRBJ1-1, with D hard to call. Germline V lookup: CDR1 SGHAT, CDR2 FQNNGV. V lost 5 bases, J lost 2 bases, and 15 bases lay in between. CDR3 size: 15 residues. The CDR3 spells CASSPTQPINTEAFF. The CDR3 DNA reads TGTGCCAGCAGCCCTACTCAGCCCATAAACACTGAAGCTTTCTTT.

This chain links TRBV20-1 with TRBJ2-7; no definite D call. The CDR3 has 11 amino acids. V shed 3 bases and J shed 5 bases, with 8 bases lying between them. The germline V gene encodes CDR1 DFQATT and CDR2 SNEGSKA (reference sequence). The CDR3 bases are TGCAGTGCTAGTCCCCCGGACGAGCAGTACTTC. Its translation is CSASPPDEQYF.

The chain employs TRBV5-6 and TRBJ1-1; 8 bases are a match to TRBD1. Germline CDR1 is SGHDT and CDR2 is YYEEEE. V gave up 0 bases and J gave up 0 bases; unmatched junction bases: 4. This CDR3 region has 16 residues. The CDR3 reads CASSLGGQVLNTEAFF. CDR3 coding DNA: TGTGCCAGCAGCTTGGGGGGACAGGTCTTGAACACTGAAGCTTTCTTT.

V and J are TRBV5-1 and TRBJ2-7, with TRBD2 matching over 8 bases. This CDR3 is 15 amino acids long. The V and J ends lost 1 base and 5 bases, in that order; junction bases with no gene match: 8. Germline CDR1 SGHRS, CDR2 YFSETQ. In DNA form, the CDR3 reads TGCGCCAGCAGCTTGCCCCGGACTAGCATCGACGAGCAGTACTTC. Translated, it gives CASSLPRTSIDEQYF.

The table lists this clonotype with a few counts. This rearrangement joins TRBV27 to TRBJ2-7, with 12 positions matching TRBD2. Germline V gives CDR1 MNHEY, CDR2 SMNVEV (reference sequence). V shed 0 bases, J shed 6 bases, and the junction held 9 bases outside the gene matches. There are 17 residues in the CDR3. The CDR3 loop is CASSLSFTSGRSLEQYF. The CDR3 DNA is TGTGCCAGCAGTTTATCCTTCACTAGCGGGAGGTCTCTCGAGCAGTACTTC.

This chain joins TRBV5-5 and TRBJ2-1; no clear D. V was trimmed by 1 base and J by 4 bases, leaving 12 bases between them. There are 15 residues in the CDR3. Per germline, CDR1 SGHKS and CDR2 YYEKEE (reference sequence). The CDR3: CASSLLTPPYNEQFF. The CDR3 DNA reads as TGTGCCAGCAGCTTGCTGACGCCCCCGTACAATGAGCAGTTCTTC.

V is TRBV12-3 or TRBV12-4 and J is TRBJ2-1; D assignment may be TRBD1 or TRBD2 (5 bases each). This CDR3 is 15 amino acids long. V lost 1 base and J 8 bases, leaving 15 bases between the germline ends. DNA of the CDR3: TGTGCCAGCAGTTTAGGAGGGGCGAGGGTGGATGAGCAGTTCTTC. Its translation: CASSLGGARVDEQFF.

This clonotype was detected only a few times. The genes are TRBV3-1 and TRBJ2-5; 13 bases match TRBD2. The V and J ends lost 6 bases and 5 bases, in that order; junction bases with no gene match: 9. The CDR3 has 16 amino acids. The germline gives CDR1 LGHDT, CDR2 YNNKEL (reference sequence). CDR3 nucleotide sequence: TGTGCCAGCAGAAGGACTAGCGGGAGAGTAGGCGAGACCCAGTACTTC. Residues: CASRRTSGRVGETQYF.

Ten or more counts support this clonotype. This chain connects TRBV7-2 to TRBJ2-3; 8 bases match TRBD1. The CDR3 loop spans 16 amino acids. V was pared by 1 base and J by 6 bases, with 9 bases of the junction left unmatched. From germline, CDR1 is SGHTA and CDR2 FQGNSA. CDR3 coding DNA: TGTGCCAGCAGCTTAGAGCCCAGGGGGCTTGGGGATACGCAGTATTTT. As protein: CASSLEPRGLGDTQYF.

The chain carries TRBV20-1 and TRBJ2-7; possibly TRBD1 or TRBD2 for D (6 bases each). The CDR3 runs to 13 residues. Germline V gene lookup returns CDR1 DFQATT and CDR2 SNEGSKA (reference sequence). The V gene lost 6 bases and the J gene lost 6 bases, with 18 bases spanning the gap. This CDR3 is CSASGAAEGEQYF. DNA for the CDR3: TGCAGTGCCTCAGGGGCAGCGGAGGGCGAGCAGTACTTC.

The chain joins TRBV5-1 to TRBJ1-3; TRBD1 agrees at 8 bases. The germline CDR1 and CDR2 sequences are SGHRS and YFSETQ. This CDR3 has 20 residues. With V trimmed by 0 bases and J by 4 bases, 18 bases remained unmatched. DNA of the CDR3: TGCGCCAGCAGCTTGGAACATCACTATCCGACAGGGGAAGGAGGAAACACCATATATTTT. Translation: CASSLEHHYPTGEGGNTIYF.

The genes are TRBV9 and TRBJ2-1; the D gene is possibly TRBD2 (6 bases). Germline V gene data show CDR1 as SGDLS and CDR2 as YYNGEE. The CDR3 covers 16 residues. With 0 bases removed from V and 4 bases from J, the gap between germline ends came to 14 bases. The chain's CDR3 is CASSVGGKGLYNEQFF. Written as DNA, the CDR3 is TGTGCCAGCAGCGTAGGCGGGAAAGGTCTTTACAATGAGCAGTTCTTC.

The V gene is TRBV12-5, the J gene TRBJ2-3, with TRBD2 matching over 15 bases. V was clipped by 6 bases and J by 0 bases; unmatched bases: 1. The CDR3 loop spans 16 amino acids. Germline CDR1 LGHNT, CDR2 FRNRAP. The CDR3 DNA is TGTGCTAGTGGAGGACTAGCGGGAGGGAGCACAGATACGCAGTATTTT. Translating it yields CASGGLAGGSTDTQYF.

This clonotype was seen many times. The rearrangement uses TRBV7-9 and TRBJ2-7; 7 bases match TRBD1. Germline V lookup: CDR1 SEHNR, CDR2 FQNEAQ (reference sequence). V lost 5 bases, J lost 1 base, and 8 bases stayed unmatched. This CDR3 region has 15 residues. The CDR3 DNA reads TGTGCCAGCAGCCCATCTCTGGGACAGTCCTACGAGCAGTACTTC. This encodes CASSPSLGQSYEQYF.

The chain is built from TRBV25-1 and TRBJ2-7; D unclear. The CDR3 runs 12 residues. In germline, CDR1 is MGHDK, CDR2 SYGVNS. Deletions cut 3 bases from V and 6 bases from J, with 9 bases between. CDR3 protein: CASSDPPTEQYF. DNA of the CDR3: TGTGCCAGCAGTGATCCCCCAACCGAGCAGTACTTC.

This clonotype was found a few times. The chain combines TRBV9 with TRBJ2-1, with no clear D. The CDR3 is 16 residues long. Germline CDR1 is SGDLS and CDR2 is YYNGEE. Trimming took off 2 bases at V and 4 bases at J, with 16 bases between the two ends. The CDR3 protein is CASSVEGREKYNEQFF. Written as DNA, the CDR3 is TGTGCCAGCAGCGTTGAAGGACGCGAGAAGTACAATGAGCAGTTCTTC. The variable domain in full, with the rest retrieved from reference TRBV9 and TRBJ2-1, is DSGVTQTPKHLITATGQRVTLRCSPRSGDLSVYWYQQSLDQGLQFLIQYYNGEERAKGNILERFSAQQFPDLHSELNLSSLELGDSALYFCASSVEGREKYNEQFFGPGTRLTVL.

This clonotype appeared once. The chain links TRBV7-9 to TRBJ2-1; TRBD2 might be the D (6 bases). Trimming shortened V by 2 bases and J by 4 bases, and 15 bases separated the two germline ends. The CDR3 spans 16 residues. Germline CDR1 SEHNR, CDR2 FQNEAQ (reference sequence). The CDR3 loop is CASSLLAGPVYNEQFF. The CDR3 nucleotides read TGTGCCAGCAGCTTATTGGCGGGACCGGTGTACAATGAGCAGTTCTTC.

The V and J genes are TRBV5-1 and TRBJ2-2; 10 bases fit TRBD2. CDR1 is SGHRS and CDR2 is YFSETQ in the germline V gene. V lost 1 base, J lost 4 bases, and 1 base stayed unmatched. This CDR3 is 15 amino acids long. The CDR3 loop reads CASSLTSGTTGELFF. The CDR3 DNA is TGCGCCAGCAGCTTGACTAGCGGGACCACCGGGGAGCTGTTTTTT.

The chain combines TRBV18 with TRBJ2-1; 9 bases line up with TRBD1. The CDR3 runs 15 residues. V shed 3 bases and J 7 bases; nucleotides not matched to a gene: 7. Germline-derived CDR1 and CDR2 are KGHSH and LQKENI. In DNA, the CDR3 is TGTGCCAGCTCACCCACAGGGGGCGTCGTAAATGAGCAGTTCTTC. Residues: CASSPTGGVVNEQFF.